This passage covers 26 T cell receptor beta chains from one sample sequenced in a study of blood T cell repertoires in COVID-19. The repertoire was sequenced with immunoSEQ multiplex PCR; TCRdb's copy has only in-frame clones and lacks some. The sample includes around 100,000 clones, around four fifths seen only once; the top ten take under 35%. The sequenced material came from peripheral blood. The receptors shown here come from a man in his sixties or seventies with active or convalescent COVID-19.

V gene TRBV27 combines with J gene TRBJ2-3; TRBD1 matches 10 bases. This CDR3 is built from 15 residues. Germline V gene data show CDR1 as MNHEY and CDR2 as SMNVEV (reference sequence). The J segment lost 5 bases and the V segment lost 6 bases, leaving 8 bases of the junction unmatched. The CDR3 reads CASSSGQGVVDTQYF. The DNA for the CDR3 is TGTGCCAGCAGCTCCGGACAGGGGGTCGTAGATACGCAGTATTTT.

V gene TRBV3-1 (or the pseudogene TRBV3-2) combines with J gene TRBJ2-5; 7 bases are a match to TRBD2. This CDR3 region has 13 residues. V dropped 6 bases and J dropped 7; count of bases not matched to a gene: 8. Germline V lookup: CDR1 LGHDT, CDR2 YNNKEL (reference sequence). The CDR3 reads CASRKAGEGTQYF. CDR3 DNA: TGTGCCAGCAGAAAGGCGGGGGAGGGGACCCAGTACTTC.

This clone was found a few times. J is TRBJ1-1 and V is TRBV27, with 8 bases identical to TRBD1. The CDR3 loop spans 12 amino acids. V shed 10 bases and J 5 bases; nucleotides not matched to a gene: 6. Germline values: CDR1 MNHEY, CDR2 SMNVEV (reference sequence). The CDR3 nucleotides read TGTGCCAACGGGACAGGCGTTACTGAAGCTTTCTTT. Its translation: CANGTGVTEAFF.

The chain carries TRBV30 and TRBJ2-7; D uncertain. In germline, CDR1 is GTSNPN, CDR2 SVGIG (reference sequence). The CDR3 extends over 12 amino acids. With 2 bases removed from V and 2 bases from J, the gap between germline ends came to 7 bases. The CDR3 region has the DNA TGTGCCTGGAGTCGGCGGCCCTACGAGCAGTACTTC. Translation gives CAWSRRPYEQYF.

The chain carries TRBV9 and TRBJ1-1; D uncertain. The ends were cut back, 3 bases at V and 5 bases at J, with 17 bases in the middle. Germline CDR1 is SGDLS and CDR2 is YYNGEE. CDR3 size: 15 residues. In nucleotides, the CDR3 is TGTGCCAGCAGCGCGGGGTGGTGGGGTAATACTGAAGCTTTCTTT. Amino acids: CASSAGWWGNTEAFF.

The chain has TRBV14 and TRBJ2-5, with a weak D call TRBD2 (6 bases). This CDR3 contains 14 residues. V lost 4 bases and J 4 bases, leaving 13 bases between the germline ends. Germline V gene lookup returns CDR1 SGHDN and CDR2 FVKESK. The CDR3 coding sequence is TGTGCCAGCAGCCGACCGGGACTCCTAGAGACCCAGTACTTC. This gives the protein CASSRPGLLETQYF.

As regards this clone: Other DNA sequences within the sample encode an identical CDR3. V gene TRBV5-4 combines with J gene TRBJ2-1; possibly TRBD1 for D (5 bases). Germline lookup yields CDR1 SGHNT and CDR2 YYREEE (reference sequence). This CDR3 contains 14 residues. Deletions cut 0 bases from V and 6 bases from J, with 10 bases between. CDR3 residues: CASSLGGPRNEQFF. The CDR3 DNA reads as TGTGCCAGCAGCTTGGGGGGCCCTCGCAATGAGCAGTTCTTC.

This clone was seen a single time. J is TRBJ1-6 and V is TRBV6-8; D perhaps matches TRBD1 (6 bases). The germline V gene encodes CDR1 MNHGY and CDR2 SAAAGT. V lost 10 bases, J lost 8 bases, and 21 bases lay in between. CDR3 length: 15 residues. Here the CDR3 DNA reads TGTGCCAATCTCCAGGGGCCCTCGTCTCATTCACCCCTCCACTTT. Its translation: CANLQGPSSHSPLHF.

This chain's CDR3 is CASSESGVGNQPQHF. The CDR3 DNA follows: TGTGCCAGCAGTGAGTCCGGAGTCGGCAATCAGCCCCAGCATTTT. The chain links TRBV2 to TRBJ1-5; D not resolved. Trimming left V 3 bases short and J 2 bases short, with 11 bases between. The CDR3 is made up of 15 amino acids. Germline CDR1 reads SNHLY; CDR2 reads FYNNEI.

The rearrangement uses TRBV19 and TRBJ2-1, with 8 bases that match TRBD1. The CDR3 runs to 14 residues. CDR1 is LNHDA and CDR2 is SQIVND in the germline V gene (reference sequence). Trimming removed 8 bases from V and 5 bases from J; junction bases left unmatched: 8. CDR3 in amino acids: CASGSGQVNNEQFF. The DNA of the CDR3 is TGTGCCAGTGGATCGGGACAGGTAAACAATGAGCAGTTCTTC.

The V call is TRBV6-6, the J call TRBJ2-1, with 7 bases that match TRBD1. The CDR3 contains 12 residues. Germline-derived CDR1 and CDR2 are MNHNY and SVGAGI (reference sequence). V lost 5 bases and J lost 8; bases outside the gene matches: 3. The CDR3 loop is CASSHRGDEQFF. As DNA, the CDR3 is TGTGCCAGCAGTCACAGGGGAGATGAGCAGTTCTTC.

The CDR3 region is CASSPLPPRDSSYEQYF. DNA of the CDR3: TGTGCCAGCTCACCCCTACCCCCCCGGGACAGCTCCTACGAGCAGTACTTC. This chain links TRBV18 with TRBJ2-7; 7 bases fit TRBD1. CDR3 length equals 17 residues. Germline V gene lookup returns CDR1 KGHSH and CDR2 LQKENI. The junction had 11 bases not matched to a gene; V was cut back by 3 bases and J by 0 bases.

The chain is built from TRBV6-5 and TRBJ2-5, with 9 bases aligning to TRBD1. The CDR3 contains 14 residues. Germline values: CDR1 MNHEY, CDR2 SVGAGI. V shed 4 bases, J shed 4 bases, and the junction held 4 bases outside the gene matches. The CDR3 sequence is CASSSGTGIETQYF. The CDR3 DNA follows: TGTGCCAGCAGTTCCGGGACAGGGATAGAGACCCAGTACTTC.

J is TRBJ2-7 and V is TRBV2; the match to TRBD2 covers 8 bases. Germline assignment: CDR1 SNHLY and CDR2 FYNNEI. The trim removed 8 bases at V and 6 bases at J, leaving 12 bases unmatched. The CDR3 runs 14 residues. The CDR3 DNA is TGTGCCAGCGGTAATGGTCTAGCGGGCATCGAGCAGTACTTC. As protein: CASGNGLAGIEQYF. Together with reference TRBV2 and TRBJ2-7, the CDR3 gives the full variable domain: EPEVTQTPSHQVTQMGQEVILRCVPISNHLYFYWYRQILGQKVEFLVSFYNNEISEKSEIFDDQFSVERPDGSNFTLKIRSTKLEDSAMYFCASGNGLAGIEQYFGPGTRLTVT.

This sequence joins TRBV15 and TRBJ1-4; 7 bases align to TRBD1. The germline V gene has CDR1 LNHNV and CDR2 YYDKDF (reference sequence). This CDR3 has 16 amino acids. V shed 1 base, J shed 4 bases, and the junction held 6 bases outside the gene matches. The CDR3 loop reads CATSRADRAFNEKLFF. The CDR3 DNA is TGTGCCACCAGCAGAGCCGACAGGGCATTTAATGAAAAACTGTTTTTT.

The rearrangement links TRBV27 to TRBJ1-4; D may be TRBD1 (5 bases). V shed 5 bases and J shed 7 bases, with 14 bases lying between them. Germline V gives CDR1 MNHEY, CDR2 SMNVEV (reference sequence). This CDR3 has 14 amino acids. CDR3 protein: CASSQPGVGEKLFF. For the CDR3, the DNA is TGTGCCAGCAGTCAGCCGGGGGTGGGTGAAAAACTGTTTTTT.

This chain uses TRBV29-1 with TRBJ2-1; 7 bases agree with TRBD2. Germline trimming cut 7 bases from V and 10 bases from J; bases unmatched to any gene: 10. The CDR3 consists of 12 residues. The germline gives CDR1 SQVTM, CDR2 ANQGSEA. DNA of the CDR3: TGCAGCGCCGCGGGGGTGGTCGGGGAGCAGTTCTTC. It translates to CSAAGVVGEQFF.

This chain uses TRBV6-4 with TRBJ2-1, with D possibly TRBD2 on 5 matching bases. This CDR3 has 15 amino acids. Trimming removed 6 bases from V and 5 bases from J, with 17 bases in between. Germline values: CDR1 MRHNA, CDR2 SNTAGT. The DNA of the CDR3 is TGTGCCAGCAGCGATAGAGGAGGTTCCCACAATGAGCAGTTCTTC. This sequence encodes CASSDRGGSHNEQFF.

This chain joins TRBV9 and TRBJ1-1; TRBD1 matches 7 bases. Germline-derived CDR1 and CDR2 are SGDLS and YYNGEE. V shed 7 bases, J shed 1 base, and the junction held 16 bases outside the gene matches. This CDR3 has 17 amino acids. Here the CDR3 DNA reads TGTGCCAGCTTTCAGACAGGGCTGGTTAGGGCGAACACTGAAGCTTTCTTT. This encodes CASFQTGLVRANTEAFF.

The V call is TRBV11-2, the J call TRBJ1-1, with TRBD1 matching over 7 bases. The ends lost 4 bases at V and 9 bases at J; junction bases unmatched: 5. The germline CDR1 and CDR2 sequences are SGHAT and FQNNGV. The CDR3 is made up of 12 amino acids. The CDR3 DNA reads TGTGCCAGCAGCTCCGGACAGGCCCAAGCTTTCTTT. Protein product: CASSSGQAQAFF.

The CDR3 coding sequence is TGTGCCAGCTGTTACCTACTAGGGGGCGCAAGCACTGAAGCTTTCTTT. Protein product: CASCYLLGGASTEAFF. V and J are TRBV28 and TRBJ1-1; 7 bases map to TRBD1. This CDR3 has 16 residues. V trimming: 8 bases; J trimming: 4 bases; junction bases outside the gene matches: 16. Looked up from germline, CDR1 is MDHEN and CDR2 is SYDVKM. The full variable domain, rest sourced from reference TRBV28 and TRBJ1-1, is DVKVTQSSRYLVKRTGEKVFLECVQDMDHENMFWYRQDPGLGLRLIYFSYDVKMKEKGDIPEGYSVSREKKERFSLILESASTNQTSMYLCASCYLLGGASTEAFFGQGTRLTVV.

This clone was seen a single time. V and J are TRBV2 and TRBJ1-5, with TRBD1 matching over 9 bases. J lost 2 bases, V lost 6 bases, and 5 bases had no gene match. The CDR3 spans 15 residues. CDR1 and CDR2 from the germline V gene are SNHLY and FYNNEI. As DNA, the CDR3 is TGTGCCAGCAGGAGGGGACAGGGAGGCAATCAGCCCCAGCATTTT. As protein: CASRRGQGGNQPQHF. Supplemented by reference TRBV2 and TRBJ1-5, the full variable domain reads EPEVTQTPSHQVTQMGQEVILRCVPISNHLYFYWYRQILGQKVEFLVSFYNNEISEKSEIFDDQFSVERPDGSNFTLKIRSTKLEDSAMYFCASRRGQGGNQPQHFGDGTRLSIL.

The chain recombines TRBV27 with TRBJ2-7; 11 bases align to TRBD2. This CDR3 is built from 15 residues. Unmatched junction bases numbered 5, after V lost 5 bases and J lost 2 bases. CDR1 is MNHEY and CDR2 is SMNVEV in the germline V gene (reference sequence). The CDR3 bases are TGTGCCAGCAGTGCCTCTAGCGGGAGGACCTACGAGCAGTACTTC. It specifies CASSASSGRTYEQYF.

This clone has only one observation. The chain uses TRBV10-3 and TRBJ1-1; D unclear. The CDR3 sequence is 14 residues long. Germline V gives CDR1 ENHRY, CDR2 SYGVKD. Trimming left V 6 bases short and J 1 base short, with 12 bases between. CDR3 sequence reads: CAISETETNTEAFF. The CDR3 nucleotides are TGTGCCATCAGCGAAACAGAAACGAACACTGAAGCTTTCTTT.

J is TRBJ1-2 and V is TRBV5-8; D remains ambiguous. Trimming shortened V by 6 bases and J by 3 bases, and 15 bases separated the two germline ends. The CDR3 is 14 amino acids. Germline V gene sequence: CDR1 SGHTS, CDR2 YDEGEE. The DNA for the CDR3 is TGTGCCAGCACCCAGAGGCAGCGTGACTATGGCTACACCTTC. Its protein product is CASTQRQRDYGYTF.

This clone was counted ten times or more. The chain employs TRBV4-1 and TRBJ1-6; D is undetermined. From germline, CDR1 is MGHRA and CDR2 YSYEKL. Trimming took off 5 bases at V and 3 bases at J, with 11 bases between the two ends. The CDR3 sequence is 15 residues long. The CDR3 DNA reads TGCGCCAGCAGCGCGTTGCTTTTCTATAATTCACCCCTCCACTTT. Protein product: CASSALLFYNSPLHF.